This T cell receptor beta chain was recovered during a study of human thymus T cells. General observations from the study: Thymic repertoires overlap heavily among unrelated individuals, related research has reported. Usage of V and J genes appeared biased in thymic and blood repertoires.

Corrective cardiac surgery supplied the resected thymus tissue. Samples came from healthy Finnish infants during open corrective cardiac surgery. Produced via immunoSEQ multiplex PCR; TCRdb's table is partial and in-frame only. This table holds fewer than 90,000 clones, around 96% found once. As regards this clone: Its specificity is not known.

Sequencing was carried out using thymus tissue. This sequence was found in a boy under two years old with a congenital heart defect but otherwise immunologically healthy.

This CDR3 reads CASSQGTSGGWETQYF. CDR3 DNA: TGCGCCAGCAGCCAAGGGACTAGCGGGGGGTGGGAGACCCAGTACTTC. The chain couples TRBV4-1 to TRBJ2-5; 14 nucleotides align to TRBD2. V lost 1 base to trimming and J lost 5 bases; unmatched junction nucleotides: 3. Germline loops: CDR1 MGHRA, CDR2 YSYEKL. The CDR3 is made up of 16 amino acids.